This T cell receptor (beta chain) appears in the sequencing data of a study of siplizumab effects on memory and regulatory T cells (dated by TCRdb to about 2019). With respect to the entire study: The study looked at the effect of siplizumab, an anti-CD2 antibody, on alloreactive T-cell subsets in allogeneic mixed lymphocyte reactions made from human PBMCs.

Libraries were constructed by the immunoSEQ multiplex PCR assay. Roughly 10^5 TCR templates per sample were assayed on the deep sequencing platform. Genomic DNA extracted from sorted T cells was used for TCRbeta CDR3 sequencing. Regarding the original processing steps: The R programming language was used for clonal analysis of TCRbeta CDR3 data. Unstimulated samples were compared with post-reaction CFSE-low samples to define alloreactive CD4+ and CD8+ clones. By matching sequences to the repertoires of sorted unstimulated Treg and non-Treg cells, each alloreactive CD4+ clone was assigned a regulatory or non-regulatory origin. TCRdb mirrors the immuneACCESS table, restricted to in-frame sequences. Some clones are absent from its copies; in checked studies, under half trace to an unresolved V gene, and the reason for the others is unknown. The DNA gave D and trimming, while V, J and clone size come from that table. The sample table shows 85,000 to 95,000 clones, and nearly 95% are seen once. The top ten clones comprise roughly 0.29% of the sample.

Study-level results and caveats: Among mappable alloreactive CD4+ clones, an average Treg-derived fraction of less than 70% was observed with siplizumab, compared with around 28% in control reactions. Siplizumab significantly lowered the cumulative frequency of alloreactive sequences that could be traced to unstimulated CD4+ memory T cells. No functional confirmation was obtained for the suppressive function of proliferating Tregs from siplizumab cultures. Unstimulated naive T cells appeared to be more diverse than memory T cells, and naive cells seemed to make a substantial contribution to the alloresponse. About 75-95% of proliferating CD4+ or CD8+ clones could not be given a naive or memory phenotype. Sequences below about 10^-5 frequency were poorly captured, so only a minor fraction of alloreactive clones could be mapped to unstimulated subsets.

The germline V gene (reference sequence) supplies CDR1 SGHNT and CDR2 YYREEE. V is shortened by 2 bases, J by 0 bases, and the region joining them spans 9 bases. Spanning cysteine to phenylalanine, the CDR3 consists of 14 amino acids. Only the CDR3 region is kept as DNA, spanning 42 bases read in frame from base 1. TCRbeta CDR3 sequencing was performed on sorted unstimulated T cells and on proliferating T cells recovered from mixed lymphocyte reactions. Fresh whole blood from ten HLA-typed healthy donors was used as the source from which PBMCs were isolated. To map where alloreactive clones came from, unstimulated CD4+ non-regulatory T cells were FACS-sorted. This clone is a singleton in its sample. The antigen it binds to is not known. The sample holds no much larger clone one base away, and base qualities are not on file.

Material: non-Treg CD4+ T cells sorted from blood. The cell subset or site label, read with the paper, signifies: FACS-sorted unstimulated CD4+ non-regulatory T cells. Recombination linked TRBV5-4 to TRBJ2-7, and the D gene may be TRBD1, 6 bases matching. This clonotype was sampled from a human donor in good health. The nucleotides read TGTGCCAGCAGCTTACAGGGATCCTCCTACGAGCAGTACTTC. It codes for CASSLQGSSYEQYF.